A single sample gave rise to the 21 T cell receptor beta chains below, sequenced in a study of T cells in localized non-small cell lung cancer. Clones were sequenced by immunoSEQ multiplex PCR, and TCRdb holds only the in-frame ones, with some missing. The table lists 20,000 to 25,000 clones, about nine tenths of them singletons. Specimen: PBMCs, collected before any cancer treatment. Receptors were obtained from a man between 40 and 75 years old with stage II squamous cell lung carcinoma.

The chain has TRBV19 and TRBJ1-5; 7 bases are shared with TRBD1. Trimming at V came to 2 bases and at J to 1 base, leaving 2 bases not matched to a gene. The germline V gene has CDR1 LNHDA and CDR2 SQIVND (reference sequence). The CDR3 runs to 15 residues. CDR3 protein: CASSISGGSNQPQHF. The CDR3 coding sequence is TGTGCCAGTAGTATATCAGGGGGGAGCAATCAGCCCCAGCATTTT.

This chain uses TRBV20-1 with TRBJ2-5; D remains ambiguous. V lost 5 bases to trimming and J lost 5 bases, with 9 bases between them. This CDR3 region has 11 residues. Germline V gene lookup returns CDR1 DFQATT and CDR2 SNEGSKA (reference sequence). CDR3 region: CSASTGETQYF. CDR3 coding DNA: TGCAGTGCTTCTACCGGGGAGACCCAGTACTTC.

This chain joins TRBV7-9 and TRBJ1-2; D not certain. V lost 2 bases and J lost 0, with 13 bases in between. The length of the CDR3 is 16 residues. The V gene's germline CDR1 is SEHNR and CDR2 FQNEAQ (reference sequence). CDR3 coding DNA: TGTGCCAGCAGCTTAAAAATGGCAGAAGCTAACTATGGCTACACCTTC. This gives the protein CASSLKMAEANYGYTF.

The chain uses TRBV7-6 and TRBJ1-6; the match to TRBD1 covers 7 bases. The CDR3 sequence is 13 residues long. CDR1 and CDR2 from the germline V gene are SGHVS and FNYEAQ. Germline trimming cut 8 bases from V and 5 bases from J; bases unmatched to any gene: 3. DNA for the CDR3: TGTGCCAGCGCCGGGACAGATAATTCACCCCTCCACTTT. Translating gives CASAGTDNSPLHF.

V and J are TRBV7-8 and TRBJ1-3; tentatively, D is TRBD1 (6 bases). The CDR3 consists of 17 residues. Trimming shortened V by 2 bases and J by 0 bases, and 14 bases separated the two germline ends. Germline V gene sequence: CDR1 SGHVS, CDR2 FQNEAQ. CDR3 coding DNA: TGTGCCAGCAGCTTAATCACAGGGCCACTCTCTGGAAACACCATATATTTT. Its protein is CASSLITGPLSGNTIYF.

The count of this clone is one. This chain joins TRBV18 and TRBJ1-1; the D is unclear. The CDR3 is 12 residues long. The germline CDR1 and CDR2 sequences are KGHSH and LQKENI. V was clipped by 4 bases and J by 3 bases, with 6 bases between them. In DNA form, the CDR3 reads TGTGCCAGCTCACACCCGGACACTGAAGCTTTCTTT. Protein sequence: CASSHPDTEAFF. Drawing the rest from reference TRBV18 and TRBJ1-1, the complete variable domain is NAGVMQNPRHLVRRRGQEARLRCSPMKGHSHVYWYRQLPEEGLKFMVYLQKENIIDESGMPKERFSAEFPKEGPSILRIQQVVRGDSAAYFCASSHPDTEAFFGQGTRLTVV.

This chain uses TRBV13 with TRBJ1-2; D is uncertain. V shed 0 bases and J shed 4 bases, with 6 bases lying between them. In germline, CDR1 is PRHDT, CDR2 FYEKMQ (reference sequence). The CDR3 has 13 amino acids. The CDR3 region has the DNA TGTGCCAGCAGCTTAGGCCTTGCCTATGGCTACACCTTC. Translation gives CASSLGLAYGYTF. Together with reference TRBV13 and TRBJ1-2, the CDR3 gives the full variable domain: AAGVIQSPRHLIKEKRETATLKCYPIPRHDTVYWYQQGPGQDPQFLISFYEKMQSDKGSIPDRFSAQQFSDYHSELNMSSLELGDSALYFCASSLGLAYGYTFGSGTRLTVV.

J is TRBJ2-3 and V is TRBV29-1; 9 bases fit TRBD1. V lost 7 bases, J lost 1 base, and 9 bases stayed unmatched. The CDR3 is 15 amino acids. In germline, CDR1 is SQVTM, CDR2 ANQGSEA. CDR3 region: CSGGDRVQGTDTQYF. The CDR3 bases are TGCAGCGGAGGGGACAGGGTCCAGGGCACAGATACGCAGTATTTT.

This chain joins TRBV30 and TRBJ2-1, with 8 bases matching TRBD2. Germline loops: CDR1 GTSNPN, CDR2 SVGIG (reference sequence). The CDR3 has 15 residues. After removal of 1 base from V and 7 bases from J, the junction contained 9 bases not matched to a gene. CDR3 residues: CAWSGGGRRVNEQFF. CDR3 nucleotides: TGTGCCTGGAGTGGTGGCGGGAGGAGGGTAAATGAGCAGTTCTTC.

This clone was seen a handful of times. V usage is TRBV5-4 and J usage is TRBJ1-5, with TRBD1 as a possible D gene (5 bases). This CDR3 has 12 amino acids. The V end was cut by 3 bases, the J end by 12 bases, with 13 bases between. CDR1 is SGHNT and CDR2 is YYREEE in the germline V gene (reference sequence). The CDR3, as DNA: TGTGCCAGCAGCTACGACAGAGGGGACCAGCATTTT. It yields the protein CASSYDRGDQHF.

The chain joins TRBV5-1 to TRBJ1-1; no clear D. Germline values: CDR1 SGHRS, CDR2 YFSETQ. The CDR3 length is 14 residues. V was pared by 2 bases and J by 2 bases, with 10 bases between. CDR3 DNA: TGCGCCAGCAGCTTCTTCGGGTTCAACACTGAAGCTTTCTTT. It yields the protein CASSFFGFNTEAFF.

The chain couples TRBV4-1 to TRBJ1-1; D ambiguous. The V end lost 0 bases, the J end lost 7 bases, and 9 bases lay between the germline ends. The germline CDR1 and CDR2 sequences are MGHRA and YSYEKL. The CDR3 is 13 residues long. The CDR3 loop reads CASSQDSIREAFF. CDR3 bases: TGCGCCAGCAGCCAAGATAGTATCCGTGAAGCTTTCTTT.

The gene calls are TRBV25-1 and TRBJ2-2; D remains unclear. The CDR3 has 13 residues. Trimming stripped 4 bases from V and 7 bases from J, with 10 bases between. The V gene's germline CDR1 is MGHDK and CDR2 SYGVNS. CDR3 nucleotide sequence: TGTGCCAGCAGTGCGCTTGAGTACGGGGAGCTGTTTTTT. Its translation: CASSALEYGELFF.

The rearrangement joins TRBV5-1 to TRBJ1-1; D call uncertain. This CDR3 spans 13 amino acids. V dropped 0 bases and J dropped 1 base, with 4 bases sitting between them. Germline values: CDR1 SGHRS, CDR2 YFSETQ. CDR3 DNA sequence: TGCGCCAGCAGCTTGGCAGCGAACACTGAAGCTTTCTTT. It specifies CASSLAANTEAFF.

The chain is built from TRBV7-9 and TRBJ1-2; maybe TRBD1 (6 bases). V was shortened by 4 bases and J by 1 base, with 10 bases between the two germline ends. From germline, CDR1 is SEHNR and CDR2 FQNEAQ (reference sequence). This CDR3 has 14 amino acids. CDR3 bases: TGTGCCAGCAGCTCACAGGGACTTAACTATGGCTACACCTTC. Its protein product is CASSSQGLNYGYTF.

The chain combines TRBV4-1 with TRBJ1-6; no clear D. Germline CDR1 and CDR2: MGHRA and YSYEKL. Trimming removed 1 base at V and 7 bases at J, with 14 bases between. The CDR3 sequence is 16 residues long. The CDR3, as DNA: TGCGCCAGCAGCCAAGTACGTACCGACGGAAATTCACCCCTCCACTTT. Protein product: CASSQVRTDGNSPLHF.

This clone is a singleton in its sample. The chain has TRBV4-1 and TRBJ2-1, with TRBD2 matching 7 bases. Losses at the gene ends were 5 bases for V and 8 bases for J; bases not matched to a gene: 6. The CDR3 is 13 residues long. Germline assignment: CDR1 MGHRA and CDR2 YSYEKL. The CDR3: CASSKTSNHEQFF. In DNA, the CDR3 is TGCGCCAGCAGCAAGACTAGCAACCATGAGCAGTTCTTC.

In nucleotides, the CDR3 is TGTGCCTGGAGTGGGACAGGCTATGGCTACACCTTC. Translation: CAWSGTGYGYTF. The chain combines TRBV30 with TRBJ1-2; 7 positions match TRBD1. CDR1 is GTSNPN and CDR2 is SVGIG in the germline V gene (reference sequence). The length of the CDR3 is 12 residues. After removal of 1 base from V and 4 bases from J, the junction contained 0 bases not matched to a gene. Full variable domain (outside the CDR3, taken from reference TRBV30 and TRBJ1-2): SQTIHQWPATLVQPVGSPLSLECTVEGTSNPNLYWYRQAAGRGLQLLFYSVGIGQISSEVPQNLSASRPQDRQFILSSKKLLLSDSGFYLCAWSGTGYGYTFGSGTRLTVV.

The chain is built from TRBV7-2 and TRBJ2-5; 7 nucleotides match TRBD1. Germline V gene lookup returns CDR1 SGHTA and CDR2 FQGNSA. The CDR3 length is 18 residues. V dropped 1 base and J dropped 2; count of bases not matched to a gene: 13. CDR3 protein: CASSLGGWGTAAQETQYF. The CDR3 region has the DNA TGTGCCAGCAGCTTAGGGGGCTGGGGGACAGCGGCACAAGAGACCCAGTACTTC.

To note about this clone: The same CDR3 also results from other DNA sequences found in this sample. The J gene is TRBJ1-1, the V gene TRBV2; D might be TRBD1 (5 bases). In germline, CDR1 is SNHLY, CDR2 FYNNEI. Between the trimmed V and J ends, which lost 9 bases and 1 base, there was a span of 9 bases. There are 12 residues in the CDR3. CDR3 sequence (DNA): TGTGCCAGAGGGGCCCAGAACACTGAAGCTTTCTTT. It translates to CARGAQNTEAFF.

This chain joins TRBV7-9 and TRBJ1-5; D not resolved. Germline CDR1 SEHNR, CDR2 FQNEAQ (reference sequence). The CDR3 covers 12 residues. Trimming removed 8 bases at V and 0 bases at J, with 5 bases between. This CDR3 is CASAYSNQPQHF. CDR3 bases: TGTGCCAGCGCTTATAGCAATCAGCCCCAGCATTTT. Drawing the rest from reference TRBV7-9 and TRBJ1-5, the complete variable domain is DTGVSQNPRHKITKRGQNVTFRCDPISEHNRLYWYRQTLGQGPEFLTYFQNEAQLEKSRLLSDRFSAERPKGSFSTLEIQRTEQGDSAMYLCASAYSNQPQHFGDGTRLSIL.